These 20 T cell receptor beta chains were sequenced from one sample in a study of T cell repertoires in aging, cancer and after chemotherapy (dated by TCRdb to the late 2010s). TCR beta rearrangements were amplified from genomic DNA extracted from peripheral blood rather than from sorted cells or RNA. The data were produced on an Illumina MiSeq. Multiplex touch-down PCR with a mixed TRB-A/B primer pool was used to amplify rearranged TRB sequences covering the V, D and J segments. The raw public reads went through TCRdb reprocessing: fastp at Q25, MiXCR clone calling, in-frame beta chains kept. Each entry merges the rows of one CDR3 protein and shows their most common DNA and genes. The sample table lists over 2,500 distinct CDR3 sequences, 24% of them with a count of one. The ten largest account for about an eighth of the sample. Input material: blood. The receptor source for this set is a human donor with a solid tumor.

J is TRBJ1-5 and V is TRBV12-3 or TRBV12-4; unclear D gene. The CDR3 totals 12 residues. The V and J ends lost 4 bases and 4 bases respectively, with 5 bases between them. The CDR3 DNA is TGTGCCAGCAGTTACGTGAATCAGCCCCAGCATTTT. Protein sequence: CASSYVNQPQHF.

This clonotype is medium-sized. The V gene is TRBV18, the J gene TRBJ2-7; 8 bases line up with TRBD1. CDR1 is KGHSH and CDR2 is LQKENI in the germline V gene. V was clipped by 2 bases and J by 4 bases; unmatched bases: 4. The CDR3 has 14 amino acids. CDR3 nucleotide sequence: TGTGCCAGCTCACCAGCGACAGGGGCTTACGAGCAGTACTTC. Its translation: CASSPATGAYEQYF.

By sample share, this clonotype is medium-sized. The chain has TRBV19 and TRBJ2-1; D may be TRBD2 (6 bases). This CDR3 comprises 13 residues. CDR1 and CDR2 (germline): LNHDA, SQIVND (reference sequence). The V end was cut by 9 bases, the J end by 4 bases, with 13 bases between. As DNA, the CDR3 is TGTGCCAGCTCCGGACTATCTTACAATGAGCAGTTCTTC. It translates to CASSGLSYNEQFF.

This clonotype was seen a handful of times. One junction end disagrees with the germline gene, perhaps due to a read error. This chain connects TRBV2 to TRBJ2-1, with 9 bases that match TRBD2. Germline values: CDR1 SNHLY, CDR2 FYNNEI. CDR3 size: 16 residues. The CDR3 reads CAISEGGTSTDNEQFF. The CDR3, as DNA: TGTGCCATCAGTGAAGGAGGGACTAGCACGGACAATGAGCAGTTCTTC.

This clonotype is medium-sized within its sample. The V call is TRBV6-1, the J call TRBJ2-1, with 9 bases lining up with TRBD1. Germline V gene lookup returns CDR1 MNHNS and CDR2 SASEGT. There are 15 residues in the CDR3. Losses at the gene ends were 1 base for V and 7 bases for J; bases not matched to a gene: 5. The CDR3 sequence is CASSEGDRVGNEQFF. The CDR3 nucleotides are TGTGCCAGCAGTGAAGGGGACAGGGTGGGTAATGAGCAGTTCTTC.

The V and J genes are TRBV12-3 or TRBV12-4 and TRBJ2-7; possible D gene TRBD1, 5 bases. The CDR3 spans 16 residues. V was trimmed by 3 bases and J by 0 bases, leaving 15 bases between them. Here the CDR3 DNA reads TGTGCCAGCAGTTTGGGGCGGACACGACTCTCCTACGAGCAGTACTTC. Translation: CASSLGRTRLSYEQYF.

This clonotype was found once. The chain couples TRBV15 to TRBJ2-7, with 7 bases aligning to TRBD1. Germline values: CDR1 LNHNV, CDR2 YYDKDF (reference sequence). J lost 3 bases, V lost 0 bases, and 8 bases had no gene match. This CDR3 region has 16 residues. CDR3 sequence reads: CATSRDKGAGCYEQYF. CDR3 bases: TGTGCCACCAGCAGAGATAAGGGGGCCGGGTGCTACGAGCAGTACTTC.

By share, this clonotype ranks as medium-sized. The chain links TRBV18 to TRBJ1-5; D is uncertain. V was shortened by 2 bases and J by 0 bases, with 8 bases between the two germline ends. CDR3 length: 15 amino acids. Germline CDR1 reads KGHSH; CDR2 reads LQKENI. The CDR3: CASSPGSHSNQPQHF. CDR3 bases: TGTGCCAGCTCACCAGGCAGCCATAGCAATCAGCCCCAGCATTTT.

The rearrangement joins TRBV19 to TRBJ2-1; tentatively, D is TRBD2 (5 bases). The V and J ends lost 5 bases and 12 bases respectively, with 14 bases between them. Germline CDR1 and CDR2: LNHDA and SQIVND (reference sequence). The CDR3 contains 12 residues. This CDR3 is CASSYREIGQFF. DNA of the CDR3: TGTGCCAGTAGTTATAGGGAGATAGGGCAGTTCTTC.

By sample fraction, this clonotype is large. CDR3 loop: CASSARTGANVLTF. The DNA of the CDR3 is TGTGCCAGCAGTGCACGTACTGGGGCCAACGTCCTGACTTTC. This chain connects TRBV6-6 to TRBJ2-6; D call uncertain. Trimming pared 5 bases from V and 2 bases from J, leaving 7 bases between. The germline V gene has CDR1 MNHNY and CDR2 SVGAGI (reference sequence). The CDR3 is made up of 14 amino acids.

J is TRBJ1-1 and V is TRBV28, with D perhaps TRBD1 (5 bases). Trimming cost V 8 bases and J 1 base, with 17 bases left between them. Germline V gene data show CDR1 as MDHEN and CDR2 as SYDVKM. The CDR3 contains 15 residues. The CDR3 DNA reads as TGTGCCAGCCCCCCGGGGAAGGGGCGGAACACTGAAGCTTTCTTT. It translates to CASPPGKGRNTEAFF.

By frequency in the sample, this clonotype is medium-sized. This chain joins TRBV30 and TRBJ2-1; D remains ambiguous. Germline-derived CDR1 and CDR2 are GTSNPN and SVGIG (reference sequence). V was shortened by 2 bases and J by 0 bases, with 8 bases between the two germline ends. CDR3 length: 14 residues. CDR3 protein: CAWSRGDSYNEQFF. In nucleotides, the CDR3 is TGTGCCTGGAGTAGAGGCGACTCCTACAATGAGCAGTTCTTC.

J is TRBJ2-6 and V is TRBV2, with D perhaps TRBD1 (5 bases). Germline lookup yields CDR1 SNHLY and CDR2 FYNNEI. V gave up 9 bases and J gave up 0 bases, with 24 bases separating them. The CDR3 is 19 residues long. This CDR3 reads CASNSGPGFVSSGANVLTF. CDR3 nucleotides: TGTGCCAGTAACTCTGGGCCAGGGTTTGTGTCCTCTGGGGCCAACGTCCTGACTTTC.

This clonotype rates as large. The chain has TRBV29-1 and TRBJ1-4; D is undetermined. The V gene's germline CDR1 is SQVTM and CDR2 ANQGSEA. Trimming removed 3 bases at V and 5 bases at J, with 10 bases between. This CDR3 region has 13 residues. The DNA of the CDR3 is TGCAGCGTTGACGGGCAGAACAATGAAAAACTGTTTTTT. Amino acid sequence: CSVDGQNNEKLFF.

This clonotype is deemed medium-sized. The chain has TRBV6-4 and TRBJ2-2; D gene unclear. The CDR3 contains 14 residues. The germline CDR1 and CDR2 sequences are MRHNA and SNTAGT. Trimming cost V 4 bases and J 2 bases, with 8 bases left between them. The CDR3 nucleotides read TGTGCCAGCAGTGGGCAGATCAACACCGGGGAGCTGTTTTTT. Amino acids: CASSGQINTGELFF.

A word on this clonotype: One end of the junction fails to match germline, which may point to a read error. V and J are TRBV5-1 and TRBJ2-7; D may be TRBD2 (6 bases). This CDR3 has 13 amino acids. The germline gives CDR1 SGHRS, CDR2 YFSETQ. CDR3 protein: CASLRDSPYEQYF. The CDR3 DNA reads TGTGCCAGCCTTCGGGACTCCCCCTACGAGCAGTACTTC.

This clonotype is medium-sized by share. This chain links TRBV6-2 or TRBV6-3 with TRBJ2-5, with 12 bases lining up with TRBD2. J lost 0 bases, V lost 2 bases, and 4 bases had no gene match. The length of the CDR3 is 17 residues. CDR1 MNHEY and CDR2 SVGEGT come from the germline V gene. The CDR3 reads CASSYALAGGYQETQYF. The CDR3 DNA reads as TGTGCCAGCAGTTACGCACTAGCGGGAGGTTACCAAGAGACCCAGTACTTC.

This rearrangement joins TRBV28 to TRBJ2-4; TRBD2 matches at 12 bases. V gave up 5 bases and J gave up 0 bases; unmatched junction bases: 8. CDR3 size: 18 residues. Germline assignment: CDR1 MDHEN and CDR2 SYDVKM. The CDR3 coding sequence is TGTGCCAGCAGTCCTCCCCTGGGACTAGCGGGAGCCAAAAACATTCAGTACTTC. Protein: CASSPPLGLAGAKNIQYF.

This clonotype is labeled as medium-sized. This chain connects TRBV12-3 or TRBV12-4 to TRBJ2-3, with D uncertain. The V and J ends lost 4 bases and 0 bases respectively, with 5 bases between them. The CDR3 runs 13 residues. The CDR3 loop reads CASSSWSTDTQYF. In DNA, the CDR3 is TGTGCCAGCAGTTCCTGGAGCACAGATACGCAGTATTTT.

In regard to this clonotype: A read error may account for a junction end that differs from germline. The CDR3: CAISDGRVYDQYF. DNA of the CDR3: TGTGCCATCAGTGATGGCAGGGTCTACGATCAGTACTTC. This chain connects TRBV10-3 to TRBJ2-7; tentatively, D is TRBD1 (5 bases). CDR1 is ENHRY, CDR2 SYGVKD, per germline. The length of the CDR3 is 13 residues.